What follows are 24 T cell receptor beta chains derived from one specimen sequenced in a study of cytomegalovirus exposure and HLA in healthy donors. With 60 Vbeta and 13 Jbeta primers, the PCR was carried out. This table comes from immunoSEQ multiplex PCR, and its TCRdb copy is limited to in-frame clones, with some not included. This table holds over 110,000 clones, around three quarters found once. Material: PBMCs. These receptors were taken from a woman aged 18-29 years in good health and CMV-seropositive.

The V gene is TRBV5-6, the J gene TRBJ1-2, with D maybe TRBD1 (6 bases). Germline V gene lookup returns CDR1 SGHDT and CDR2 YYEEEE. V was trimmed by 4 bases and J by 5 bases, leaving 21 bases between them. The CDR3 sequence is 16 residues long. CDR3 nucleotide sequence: TGTGCCAGCAGCCCCTGGACAGCCCGTAAGGTTTATGGCTACACCTTC. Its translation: CASSPWTARKVYGYTF. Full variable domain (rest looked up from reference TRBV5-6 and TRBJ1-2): DAGVTQSPTHLIKTRGQQVTLRCSPKSGHDTVSWYQQALGQGPQFIFQYYEEEERQRGNFPDRFSGHQFPNYSSELNVNALLLGDSALYLCASSPWTARKVYGYTFGSGTRLTVV.

DNA for the CDR3: TGCGCCAGCAGCTTTAAGGACAGGGTGGACGAGCAGTACTTC. Its protein product is CASSFKDRVDEQYF. The chain is built from TRBV5-1 and TRBJ2-7; TRBD1 agrees at 8 bases. The CDR3 spans 14 residues. The V segment lost 2 bases and the J segment 5 bases; nucleotides outside the gene matches: 6. Germline lookup yields CDR1 SGHRS and CDR2 YFSETQ.

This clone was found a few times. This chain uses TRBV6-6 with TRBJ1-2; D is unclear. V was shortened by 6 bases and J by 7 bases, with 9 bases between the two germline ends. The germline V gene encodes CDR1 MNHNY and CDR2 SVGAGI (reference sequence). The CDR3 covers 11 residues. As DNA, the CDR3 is TGTGCCAGCAGCTCCTACTCTGGCTACACCTTC. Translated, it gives CASSSYSGYTF.

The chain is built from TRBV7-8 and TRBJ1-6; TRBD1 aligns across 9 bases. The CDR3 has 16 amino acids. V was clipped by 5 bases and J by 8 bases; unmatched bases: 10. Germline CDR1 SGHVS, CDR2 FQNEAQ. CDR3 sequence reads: CASSPRQGVVHSPLHF. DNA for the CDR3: TGTGCCAGCAGCCCTCGACAGGGGGTAGTACATTCACCCCTCCACTTT.

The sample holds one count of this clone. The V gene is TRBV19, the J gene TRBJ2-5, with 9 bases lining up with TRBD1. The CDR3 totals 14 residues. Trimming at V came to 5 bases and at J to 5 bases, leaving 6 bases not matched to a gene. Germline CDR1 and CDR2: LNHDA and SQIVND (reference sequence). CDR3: CASSPYRGQETQYF. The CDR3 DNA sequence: TGTGCCAGTAGTCCCTACAGGGGGCAGGAGACCCAGTACTTC.

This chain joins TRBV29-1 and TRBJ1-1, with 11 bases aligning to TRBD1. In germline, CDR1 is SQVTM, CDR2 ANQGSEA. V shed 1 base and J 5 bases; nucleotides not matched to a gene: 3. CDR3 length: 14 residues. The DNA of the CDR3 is TGCAGCGTTGAAGGGGGGACAGGGGGGACTGAAGCTTTCTTT. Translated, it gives CSVEGGTGGTEAFF.

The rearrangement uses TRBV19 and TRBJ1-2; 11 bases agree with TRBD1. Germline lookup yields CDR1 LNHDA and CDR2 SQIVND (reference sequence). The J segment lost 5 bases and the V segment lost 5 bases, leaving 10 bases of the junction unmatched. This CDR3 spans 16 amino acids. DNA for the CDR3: TGTGCCAGTAGTCCCAGAGGACAGGGGGCAAATTATGGCTACACCTTC. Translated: CASSPRGQGANYGYTF.

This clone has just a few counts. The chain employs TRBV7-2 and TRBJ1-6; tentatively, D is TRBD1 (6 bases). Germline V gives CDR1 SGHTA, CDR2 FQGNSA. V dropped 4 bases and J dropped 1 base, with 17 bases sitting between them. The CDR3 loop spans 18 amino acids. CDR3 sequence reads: CASSSQGPRRSYNSPLHF. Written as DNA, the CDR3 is TGTGCCAGCAGCTCACAGGGCCCCAGAAGATCCTATAATTCACCCCTCCACTTT.

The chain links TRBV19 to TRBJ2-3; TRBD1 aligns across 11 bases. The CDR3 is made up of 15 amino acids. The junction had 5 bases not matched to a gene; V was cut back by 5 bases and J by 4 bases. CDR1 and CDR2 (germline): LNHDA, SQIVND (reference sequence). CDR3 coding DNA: TGTGCCAGTAGTCGAGGGACAGGGGGATCAGATACGCAGTATTTT. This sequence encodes CASSRGTGGSDTQYF.

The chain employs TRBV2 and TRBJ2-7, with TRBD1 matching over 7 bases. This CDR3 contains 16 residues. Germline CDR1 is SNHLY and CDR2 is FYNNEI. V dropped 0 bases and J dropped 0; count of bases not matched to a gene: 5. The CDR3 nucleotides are TGTGCCAGCAGTGAAGCTAGACAGGGTGTCTCCTACGAGCAGTACTTC. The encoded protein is CASSEARQGVSYEQYF.

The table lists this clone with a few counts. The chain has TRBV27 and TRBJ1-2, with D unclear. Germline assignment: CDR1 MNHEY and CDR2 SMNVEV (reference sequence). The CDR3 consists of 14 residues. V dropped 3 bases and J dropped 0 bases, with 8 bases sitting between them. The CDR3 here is CASSFSISNYGYTF. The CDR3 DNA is TGTGCCAGCAGTTTCTCTATATCTAACTATGGCTACACCTTC.

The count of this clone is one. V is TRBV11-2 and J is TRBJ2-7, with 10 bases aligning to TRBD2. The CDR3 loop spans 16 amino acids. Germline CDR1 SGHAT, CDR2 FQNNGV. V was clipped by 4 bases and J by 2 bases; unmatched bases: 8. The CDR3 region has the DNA TGTGCCAGCAGCTCCCTAACTAGCGGGGATGCCTACGAGCAGTACTTC. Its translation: CASSSLTSGDAYEQYF.

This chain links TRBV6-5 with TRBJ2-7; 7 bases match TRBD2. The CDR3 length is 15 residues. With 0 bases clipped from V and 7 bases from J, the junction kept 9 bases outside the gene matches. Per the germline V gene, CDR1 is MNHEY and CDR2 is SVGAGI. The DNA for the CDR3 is TGTGCCAGCAGTTACTCGGGAGGGACGCCTCGAGAGCAGTACTTC. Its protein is CASSYSGGTPREQYF.

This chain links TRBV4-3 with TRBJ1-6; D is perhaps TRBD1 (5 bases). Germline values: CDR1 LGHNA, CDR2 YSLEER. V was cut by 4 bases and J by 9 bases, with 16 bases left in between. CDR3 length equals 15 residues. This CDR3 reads CASSLGGTGSSPLHF. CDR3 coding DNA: TGCGCCAGCAGCCTGGGGGGTACGGGGTCTTCACCCCTCCACTTT.

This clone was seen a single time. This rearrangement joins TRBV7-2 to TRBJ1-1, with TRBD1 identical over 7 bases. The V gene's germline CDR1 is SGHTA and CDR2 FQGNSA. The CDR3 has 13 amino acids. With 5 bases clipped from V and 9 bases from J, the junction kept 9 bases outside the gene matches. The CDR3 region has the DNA TGTGCCAGCAGCGTAGGACAGGTGCTCCAAGCTTTCTTT. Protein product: CASSVGQVLQAFF.

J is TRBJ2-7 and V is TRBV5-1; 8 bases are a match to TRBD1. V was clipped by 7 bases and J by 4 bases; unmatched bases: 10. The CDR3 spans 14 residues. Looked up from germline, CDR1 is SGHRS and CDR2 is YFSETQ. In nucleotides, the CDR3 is TGCGCCAGCTCCCCGACGGACAGGGTTTACGAGCAGTACTTC. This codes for CASSPTDRVYEQYF.

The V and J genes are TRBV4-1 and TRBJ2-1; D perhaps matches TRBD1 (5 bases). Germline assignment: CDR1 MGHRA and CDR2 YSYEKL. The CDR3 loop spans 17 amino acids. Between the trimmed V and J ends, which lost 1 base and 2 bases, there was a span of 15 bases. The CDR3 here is CASSQVPDSLPYNEQFF. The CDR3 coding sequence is TGCGCCAGCAGCCAAGTTCCCGACAGCCTCCCCTACAATGAGCAGTTCTTC.

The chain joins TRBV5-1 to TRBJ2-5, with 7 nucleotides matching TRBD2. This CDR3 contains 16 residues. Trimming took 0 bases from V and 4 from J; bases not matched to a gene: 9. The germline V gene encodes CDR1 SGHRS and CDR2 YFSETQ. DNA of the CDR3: TGCGCCAGCAGCTTGGAATCGGGACTAACTTTAGAGACCCAGTACTTC. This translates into CASSLESGLTLETQYF. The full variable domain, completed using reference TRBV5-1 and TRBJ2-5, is KAGVTQTPRYLIKTRGQQVTLSCSPISGHRSVSWYQQTPGQGLQFLFEYFSETQRNKGNFPGRFSGRQFSNSRSEMNVSTLELGDSALYLCASSLESGLTLETQYFGPGTRLLVL.

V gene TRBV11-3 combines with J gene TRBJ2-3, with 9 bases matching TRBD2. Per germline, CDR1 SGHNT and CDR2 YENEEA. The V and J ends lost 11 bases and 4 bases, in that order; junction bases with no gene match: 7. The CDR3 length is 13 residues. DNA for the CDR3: TGTGCCCAGTGGCGGGGGGGCGCAGATACGCAGTATTTT. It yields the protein CAQWRGGADTQYF.

As DNA, the CDR3 is TGTGCCAGCAGCCAAGATGCAGTCTATGGCTACACCTTC. Translating gives CASSQDAVYGYTF. The chain employs TRBV14 and TRBJ1-2; D is ambiguous. CDR3 length: 13 amino acids. The germline CDR1 and CDR2 sequences are SGHDN and FVKESK. The ends were cut back, 0 bases at V and 4 bases at J, with 6 bases in the middle.

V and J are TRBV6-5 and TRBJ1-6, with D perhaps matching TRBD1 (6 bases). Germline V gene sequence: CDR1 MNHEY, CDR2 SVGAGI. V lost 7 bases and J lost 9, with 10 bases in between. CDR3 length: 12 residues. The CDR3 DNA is TGTGCCAGCACCTCGACAGGTTCACCCCTCCACTTT. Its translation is CASTSTGSPLHF.

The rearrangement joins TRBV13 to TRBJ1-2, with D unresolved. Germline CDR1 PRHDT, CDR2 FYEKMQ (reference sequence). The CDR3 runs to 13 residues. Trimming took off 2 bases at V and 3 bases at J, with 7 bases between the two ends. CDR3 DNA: TGTGCCAGCAGCTTAAGATCAGACTATGGCTACACCTTC. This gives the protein CASSLRSDYGYTF.

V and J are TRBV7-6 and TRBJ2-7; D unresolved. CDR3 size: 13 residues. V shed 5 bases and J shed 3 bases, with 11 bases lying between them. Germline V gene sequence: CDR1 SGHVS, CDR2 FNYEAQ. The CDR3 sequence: CASSLGRVYEQYF. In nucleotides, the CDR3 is TGTGCCAGCAGCCTAGGACGGGTCTACGAGCAGTACTTC.

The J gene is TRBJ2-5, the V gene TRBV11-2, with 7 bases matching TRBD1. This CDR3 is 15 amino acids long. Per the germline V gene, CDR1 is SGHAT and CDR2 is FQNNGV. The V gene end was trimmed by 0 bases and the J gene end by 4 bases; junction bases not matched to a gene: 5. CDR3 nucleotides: TGTGCCAGCAGCTTAGAGGGACAGCCGGCAGAGACCCAGTACTTC. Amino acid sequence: CASSLEGQPAETQYF.